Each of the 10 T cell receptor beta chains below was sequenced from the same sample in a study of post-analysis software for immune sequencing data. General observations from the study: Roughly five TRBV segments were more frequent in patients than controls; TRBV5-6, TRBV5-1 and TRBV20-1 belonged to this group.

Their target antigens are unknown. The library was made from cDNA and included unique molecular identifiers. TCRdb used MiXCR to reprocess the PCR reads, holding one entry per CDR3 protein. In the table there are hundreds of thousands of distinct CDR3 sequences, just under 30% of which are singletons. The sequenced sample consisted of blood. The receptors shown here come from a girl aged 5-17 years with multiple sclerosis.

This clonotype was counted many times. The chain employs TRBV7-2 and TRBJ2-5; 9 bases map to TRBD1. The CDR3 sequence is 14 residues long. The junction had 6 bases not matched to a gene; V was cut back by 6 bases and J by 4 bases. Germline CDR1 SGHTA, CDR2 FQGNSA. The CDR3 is CASRTGGSSETQYF. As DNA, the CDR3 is TGTGCCAGCAGGACAGGGGGGAGTTCAGAGACCCAGTACTTC.

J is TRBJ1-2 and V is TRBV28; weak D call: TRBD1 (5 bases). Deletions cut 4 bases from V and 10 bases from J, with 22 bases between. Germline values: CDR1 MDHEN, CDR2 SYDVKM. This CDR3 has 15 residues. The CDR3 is CASSSPFSAPGDYTF. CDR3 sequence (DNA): TGTGCCAGCAGTTCACCTTTCTCGGCGCCGGGGGACTACACCTTC.

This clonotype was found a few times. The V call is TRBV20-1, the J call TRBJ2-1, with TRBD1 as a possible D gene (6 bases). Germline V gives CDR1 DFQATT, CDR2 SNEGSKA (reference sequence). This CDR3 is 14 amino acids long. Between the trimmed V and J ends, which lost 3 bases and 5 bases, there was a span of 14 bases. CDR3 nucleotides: TGCAGTGCTAGGGGGGACACCCACCACAATGAGCAGTTCTTC. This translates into CSARGDTHHNEQFF.

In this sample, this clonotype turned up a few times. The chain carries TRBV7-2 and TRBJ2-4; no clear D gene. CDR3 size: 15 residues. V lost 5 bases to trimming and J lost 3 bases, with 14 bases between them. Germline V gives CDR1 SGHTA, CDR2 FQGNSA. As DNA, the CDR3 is TGTGCCAGCAGCGGCGGATCAAGTGGCAAAAACATTCAGTACTTC. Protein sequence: CASSGGSSGKNIQYF.

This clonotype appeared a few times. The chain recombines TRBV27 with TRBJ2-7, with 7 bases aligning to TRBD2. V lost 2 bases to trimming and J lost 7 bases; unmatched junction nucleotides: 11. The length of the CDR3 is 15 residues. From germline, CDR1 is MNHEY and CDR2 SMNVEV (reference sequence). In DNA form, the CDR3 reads TGTGCCAGCAGTTTAGGCGCTAGCGGATACAATGAGCAGTACTTC. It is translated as CASSLGASGYNEQYF.

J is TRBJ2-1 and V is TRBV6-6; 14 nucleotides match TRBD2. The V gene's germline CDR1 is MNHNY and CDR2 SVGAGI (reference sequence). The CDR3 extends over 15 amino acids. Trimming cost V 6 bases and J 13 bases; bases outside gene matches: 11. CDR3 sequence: CASSRGLAGEETQFF. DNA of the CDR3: TGTGCCAGCAGCCGGGGACTAGCGGGAGAGGAGACCCAGTTCTTC.

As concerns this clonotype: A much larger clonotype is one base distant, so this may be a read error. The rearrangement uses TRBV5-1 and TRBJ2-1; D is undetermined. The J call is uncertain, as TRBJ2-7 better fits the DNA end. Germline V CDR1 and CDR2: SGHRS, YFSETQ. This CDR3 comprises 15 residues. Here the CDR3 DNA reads TGCGCCAGCACCCTTGCCCGGGCGACTTACAATGAGCAGTACTTC. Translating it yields CASTLARATYNEQYF.

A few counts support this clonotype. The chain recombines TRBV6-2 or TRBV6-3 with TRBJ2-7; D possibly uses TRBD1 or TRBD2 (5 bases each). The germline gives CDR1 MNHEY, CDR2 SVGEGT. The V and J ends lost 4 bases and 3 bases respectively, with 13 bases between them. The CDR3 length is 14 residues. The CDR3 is CASSSRDPIYEQYF. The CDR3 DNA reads TGTGCCAGCAGTTCCCGGGACCCCATCTACGAGCAGTACTTC.

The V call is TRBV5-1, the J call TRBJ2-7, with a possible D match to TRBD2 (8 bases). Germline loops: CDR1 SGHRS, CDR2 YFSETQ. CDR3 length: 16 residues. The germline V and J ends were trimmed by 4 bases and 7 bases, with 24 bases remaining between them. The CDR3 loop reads CASSPREGTDRNEQYF. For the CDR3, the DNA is TGCGCCAGCAGCCCCCGGGAGGGGACAGACAGGAATGAGCAGTACTTC.

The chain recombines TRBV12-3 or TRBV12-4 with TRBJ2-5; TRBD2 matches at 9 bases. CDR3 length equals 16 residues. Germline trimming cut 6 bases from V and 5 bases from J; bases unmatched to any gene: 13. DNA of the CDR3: TGTGCCAGCAGCCGACGGACTAGCGTGTCGATGGAGACCCAGTACTTC. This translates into CASSRRTSVSMETQYF.